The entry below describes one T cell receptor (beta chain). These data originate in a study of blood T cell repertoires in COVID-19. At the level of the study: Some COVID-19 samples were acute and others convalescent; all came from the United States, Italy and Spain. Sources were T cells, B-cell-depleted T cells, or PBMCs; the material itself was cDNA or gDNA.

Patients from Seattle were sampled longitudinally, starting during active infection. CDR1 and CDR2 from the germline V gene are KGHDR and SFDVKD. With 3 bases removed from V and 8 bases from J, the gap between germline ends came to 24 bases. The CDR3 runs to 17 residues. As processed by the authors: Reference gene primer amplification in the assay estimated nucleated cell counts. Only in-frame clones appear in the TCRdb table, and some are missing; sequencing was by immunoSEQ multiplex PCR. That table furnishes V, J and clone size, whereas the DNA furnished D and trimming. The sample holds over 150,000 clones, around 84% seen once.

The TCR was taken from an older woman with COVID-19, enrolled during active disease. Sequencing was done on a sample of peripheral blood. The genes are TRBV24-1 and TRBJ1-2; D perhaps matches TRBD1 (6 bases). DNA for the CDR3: TGTGCCACCAGTGATCCTTCAACAGGGCGTCGACAGGAGGGCTACACCTTC. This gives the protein CATSDPSTGRRQEGYTF.